These T cell receptor beta chains were read from a single sample in a study of blood T cell repertoires in COVID-19. Some clones are missing from TCRdb's copy, which holds only in-frame ones; the method was immunoSEQ multiplex PCR. The data contain 95,000 to 100,000 clones, about four fifths of them singletons. Material: peripheral blood. All receptors come from a woman aged 60-75 years with acute or convalescent COVID-19. The CDR3 runs from the conserved cysteine through the conserved F or W. The D gene is left open where the match is weak. A row's size may be missing; if present it is once, few, many or a size class.

clone_size,j_call,v_call,d_call,cdr3_aa,cdr3_nt
once,TRBJ1-5,TRBV2,.,CASSRTAIGNQPQHF,TGTGCCAGCAGTCGGACAGCAATAGGCAATCAGCCCCAGCATTTT
.,TRBJ1-1,TRBV3-1/TRBV3-2,.,CASSPGVFNTEAFF,TGTGCCAGCAGCCCGGGGGTCTTTAACACTGAAGCTTTCTTT
.,TRBJ2-5,TRBV5-1,TRBD1,CASSPTGGPSGTQYF,TGCGCCAGCAGCCCGACAGGGGGCCCCTCCGGGACCCAGTACTTC
few,TRBJ2-1,TRBV7-2,TRBD2,CASSVTSGGAVEQFF,TGTGCCAGCAGCGTGACTAGCGGGGGGGCGGTTGAGCAGTTCTTC
.,TRBJ1-3,TRBV3-1/TRBV3-2,TRBD1,CASSPTGLNTIYF,TGTGCCAGCAGCCCGACAGGGCTAAACACCATATATTTT
.,TRBJ1-2,TRBV7-2,.,CASSFGGDYGYTF,TGTGCCAGCAGCTTCGGCGGGGACTATGGCTACACCTTC
once,TRBJ2-5,TRBV9,.,CASSSNTGSWGETQYF,TGTGCCAGCAGTTCGAATACAGGGTCCTGGGGAGAGACCCAGTACTTC
.,TRBJ1-3,TRBV10-3,TRBD1,CAITPDRIGNTIYF,TGTGCCATCACCCCGGACAGGATCGGAAACACCATATATTTT
few,TRBJ2-3,TRBV7-2,TRBD2,CASSFLPAGGRSDTQYF,TGTGCCAGCAGCTTCCTCCCAGCGGGGGGGAGGTCAGATACGCAGTATTTT
.,TRBJ1-3,TRBV30,TRBD1,CAWRGQGGNTIYF,TGTGCCTGGAGGGGACAGGGGGGAAACACCATATATTTT
.,TRBJ1-5,TRBV2,.,CASSPTTSGNQPQHF,TGTGCCAGCAGTCCAACAACGAGCGGGAATCAGCCCCAGCATTTT
.,TRBJ1-1,TRBV11-2,.,CASSFSPGAEAFF,TGTGCCAGCAGCTTTTCGCCAGGGGCCGAAGCTTTCTTT
.,TRBJ2-2,TRBV6-5,TRBD2,CASSWASGANTGELFF,TGTGCCAGCAGTTGGGCTAGCGGGGCGAACACCGGGGAGCTGTTTTTT
.,TRBJ2-3,TRBV14,.,CASSQGRYNTDTQYF,TGTGCCAGCAGCCAAGGGAGATATAACACAGATACGCAGTATTTT
.,TRBJ1-2,TRBV30,.,CAWSVITGSGYTF,TGTGCCTGGAGTGTAATTACAGGGTCCGGCTACACCTTC
.,TRBJ2-5,TRBV9,TRBD2,CASSPRGGGETQYF,TGTGCCAGCAGCCCCCGGGGGGGCGGTGAGACCCAGTACTTC
.,TRBJ2-7,TRBV5-4,TRBD1,CASSQKPGQITYEQYF,TGTGCCAGCAGCCAAAAACCGGGACAGATCACCTACGAGCAGTACTTC
once,TRBJ1-1,TRBV5-1,TRBD1,CASSLSQGANTEAFF,TGCGCCAGCAGCTTGTCCCAGGGGGCCAACACTGAAGCTTTCTTT
.,TRBJ1-2,TRBV20-1,.,CSASRGGGSANFGYTF,TGCAGTGCTAGTAGAGGCGGGGGTAGTGCTAATTTTGGCTACACCTTC
.,TRBJ1-2,TRBV7-2,.,CASSLPRGVYGYTF,TGTGCCAGCAGCCTACCCAGGGGAGTCTATGGCTACACCTTC
.,TRBJ2-1,TRBV3-1/TRBV3-2,TRBD2,CASSPGGGGNEQFF,TGTGCCAGCAGCCCAGGCGGGGGAGGCAATGAGCAGTTCTTC
few,TRBJ2-7,TRBV30,.,CAWTVPPRVSSYEQYF,TGTGCCTGGACCGTCCCACCCAGGGTAAGCTCCTACGAGCAGTACTTC
.,TRBJ2-3,TRBV6-5,.,CASREQGGTDTQYF,TGTGCCAGCAGAGAGCAGGGCGGCACAGATACGCAGTATTTT
few,TRBJ2-3,TRBV7-3,TRBD2,CASSLIAGGSDTQYF,TGTGCCAGCAGCTTAATAGCGGGGGGTTCAGATACGCAGTATTTT
.,TRBJ1-1,TRBV7-3,.,CASSQTPGFTEAFF,TGTGCCAGCAGCCAAACCCCAGGGTTCACTGAAGCTTTCTTT
medium-sized,TRBJ2-7,TRBV11-1,TRBD1,CASCVPGQGYEQYF,TGTGCCAGCTGCGTACCGGGACAGGGCTACGAGCAGTACTTC
.,TRBJ1-2,TRBV18,TRBD1,CASSPGRGRTNYGYTF,TGTGCCAGCTCACCAGGCAGGGGGAGAACTAACTATGGCTACACCTTC
.,TRBJ1-5,TRBV6-4,.,CASTGGLQPQHF,TGTGCCAGCACGGGGGGACTTCAGCCCCAGCATTTT
.,TRBJ1-1,TRBV5-4,TRBD1,CASSGTATEAFF,TGTGCCAGCAGCGGGACAGCCACTGAAGCTTTCTTT
.,TRBJ2-1,TRBV7-2,TRBD2,CASSPAGLVGASSYNEQFF,TGTGCCAGCAGCCCAGCGGGGTTAGTCGGGGCCAGCTCCTACAATGAGCAGTTCTTC
.,TRBJ2-7,TRBV7-2,TRBD2,CASSLDSRASGLYEQYF,TGTGCCAGCAGCTTAGATTCGAGGGCTAGCGGCCTCTACGAGCAGTACTTC
.,TRBJ1-5,TRBV19,.,CASSITGDNQPQHF,TGTGCCAGTAGTATTACCGGAGACAATCAGCCCCAGCATTTT
.,TRBJ2-6,TRBV10-3,TRBD1,CAISSDRERGANVLTF,TGTGCCATCAGCTCCGACAGGGAAAGGGGGGCCAACGTCCTGACTTTC
.,TRBJ1-1,TRBV3-1/TRBV3-2,.,CASSHLRARGTEAFF,TGTGCCAGCAGCCATCTCAGGGCTAGGGGCACTGAAGCTTTCTTT
.,TRBJ1-1,TRBV11-2,TRBD1,CASSFRTGGIYEAFF,TGTGCCAGCAGCTTCCGGACAGGCGGTATTTATGAAGCTTTCTTT
few,TRBJ1-3,TRBV5-6,.,CASSLLGTGGNTIYF,TGTGCCAGCAGCTTACTCGGTACCGGGGGAAACACCATATATTTT
.,TRBJ1-2,TRBV2,TRBD1,CASSEKQGDYGYTF,TGTGCCAGCAGTGAAAAACAGGGGGACTATGGCTACACCTTC
.,TRBJ1-6,TRBV28,.,CASRGGNSPLHF,TGTGCCTCGAGGGGAGGTAATTCACCCCTCCACTTT
.,TRBJ1-1,TRBV27,.,CASSRRQLNTEAFF,TGTGCCAGCAGTCGACGACAGCTGAACACTGAAGCTTTCTTT
.,TRBJ1-5,TRBV2,.,CASSGEAGSRPQHF,TGTGCCAGCAGTGGGGAGGCAGGGAGTAGGCCCCAGCATTTT
few,TRBJ1-1,TRBV11-2,.,CASSSEMNTEAFF,TGTGCCAGCAGCTCTGAGATGAACACTGAAGCTTTCTTT
.,TRBJ1-1,TRBV18,.,CASSRGETGEAFF,TGTGCCAGCTCACGCGGTGAGACAGGTGAAGCTTTCTTT
.,TRBJ2-5,TRBV6-5,TRBD2,CAIMTSGGETQYF,TGTGCCATCATGACTAGCGGGGGGGAGACCCAGTACTTC
many,TRBJ1-2,TRBV30,TRBD1,CAGGGTPGQGAYGYTF,TGTGCCGGGGGGGGAACACCGGGACAGGGTGCCTATGGCTACACCTTC
.,TRBJ2-2,TRBV27,TRBD2,CASSFRRGDYEGGELFF,TGTGCCAGCAGTTTTCGGCGGGGGGACTACGAGGGCGGGGAGCTGTTTTTT
.,TRBJ2-7,TRBV2,.,CASRNIGVYEQYF,TGTGCCAGCAGGAACATAGGGGTGTACGAGCAGTACTTC
.,TRBJ1-4,TRBV9,.,CASSVAGGAIEKLFF,TGTGCCAGCAGCGTAGCTGGGGGCGCAATTGAAAAACTGTTTTTT
.,TRBJ1-2,TRBV19,.,CASSKQGSGYTF,TGTGCCAGTAGTAAGCAGGGTTCAGGCTACACCTTC
.,TRBJ2-5,TRBV7-6,.,CASSPVGRETQYF,TGTGCCAGCAGCCCTGTGGGCCGGGAGACCCAGTACTTC
.,TRBJ2-1,TRBV11-3,TRBD1,CASSPPGGTYNEQFF,TGTGCCAGCAGCCCGCCAGGGGGAACCTACAATGAGCAGTTCTTC
.,TRBJ1-2,TRBV7-2,TRBD1,CASTNTGQNYGYTF,TGTGCCAGCACCAATACGGGACAGAACTATGGCTACACCTTC
.,TRBJ2-7,TRBV7-2,TRBD1,CASSPSGQVSYEQYF,TGTGCCAGCAGCCCATCCGGACAGGTCTCCTACGAGCAGTACTTC
.,TRBJ1-2,TRBV7-9,.,CASTPAGELIGYGYTF,TGTGCCAGCACCCCCGCGGGGGAGCTTATTGGCTATGGCTACACCTTC
.,TRBJ2-1,TRBV11-3,TRBD2,CASSSRRLAHEQFF,TGTGCCAGCAGTTCTAGAAGACTAGCCCATGAGCAGTTCTTC
.,TRBJ1-1,TRBV7-9,.,CASSNRVNTEAFF,TGTGCCAGCAGCAACCGGGTTAACACTGAAGCTTTCTTT
.,TRBJ1-1,TRBV18,.,CASSPPGPFPEAFF,TGTGCCAGCTCACCACCGGGCCCGTTCCCTGAAGCTTTCTTT
once,TRBJ2-3,TRBV5-1,.,CASSSRGEDTQYF,TGCGCCAGCAGCTCCAGGGGTGAAGATACGCAGTATTTT